This T cell receptor beta chain was identified in a study of cytomegalovirus exposure and HLA in healthy donors (dated by TCRdb to the late 2010s). Study-level background: In an earlier analysis of 550 to 750 of the donors, approximately 300 Gb of sequence data and 90 million to 120 million unique TCR beta sequences from roughly 180 million T cells were reported. An early release that covered fewer than 750 HLA-typed donors contained 300 to 350 gigabases of sequencing data and around 80 million unique TCR sequences. Among the roughly 410 genotyped donors, approximately 82% belonged to the genetic ancestry cluster associated with self-reported Caucasian donors. The study aimed to test whether cataloging public T cell receptors could reveal signatures of past pathogen exposure. The T cell repertoires of some 700 subjects were profiled by immunosequencing and related to cytomegalovirus serostatus. Besides the first cohort of around 700 subjects, a separate validation cohort made up of 90 to 150 different subjects was used. To predict cytomegalovirus infection status, the study brought together high-throughput TCR immunosequencing, statistical association of individual TCRs with disease status, and machine learning. A later analysis re-analyzed previously published TCR beta repertoires from several hundred donors and added high-resolution HLA genotyping to study TCR occurrence patterns. The later analysis used no new phenotypic data to find candidate immune exposures, relying instead on TCR beta sequences and their occurrence across donors. An earlier analysis of approximately 580 of the donors used high-throughput TCR beta sequencing to judge whether each TCR beta V gene segment behaved as functional or pseudogenic. Donor age, sex, ethnicity and CMV serostatus were compiled alongside the repertoire data. In a later genetic analysis, genome-wide SNP genotypes for about three fifths of the roughly 670 donors were used, and that subset was treated as a discovery cohort. Every discovery cohort repertoire had been produced on one sequencing platform. HLA typing included class I and class II loci at four-digit resolution. Typing coverage varied by locus: about 629-630 donors for A, B, C, DRB1 and DQB1; approximately 500 for DQA1; more than 600 for DPA1; approximately 470 for DPB1. Five DR-DQ haplotypes were treated as single units for association and clustering because of strong linkage in the cohort. Among around 400 genotyped donors of the cohort, an average of roughly 230,000 unique TCR beta nucleotide sequences was sequenced per donor, of which roughly 17% were non-productive.

As concerns this clone: The specificity of this receptor is unknown. The record has no base qualities; no much larger clone is one base away.

The method was the immunoSEQ multiplex PCR assay. A mixture of 60 forward primers for TCR Vbeta segments and 13 reverse primers for TCR Jbeta segments was used in the multiplex PCR. The CDR3 region of rearranged TCR beta genes was amplified from genomic DNA by a multiplex PCR assay. The Illumina HiSeq System was used to sequence the amplified TCR beta libraries as 87-base-pair reads. In the authors' own workflow: A later analysis counted 65 million to 90 million unique TCR beta chains across the 600 to 850 repertoires, and around 12 million of these chains were shared by at least two donors. To remove PCR and sequencing errors, raw reads were error-corrected and collapsed into unique sequences using a nearest-neighbor algorithm that merged closely related sequences. CDR3 sequences were aligned to IMGT reference sequences to assign V, D and J gene segments. For a sequence to be retained, a match of at least six nucleotides to both a V gene segment and a J gene segment was required. A rearrangement counted as productive if the CDR3 had no stop codons and remained in frame with V and J, and every other rearrangement counted as non-productive. CDR3 was defined according to IMGT convention as the region running from the second conserved V-encoded cysteine to the conserved J-encoded phenylalanine. Sequences without an unambiguous match to a single V gene segment were excluded from the earlier analysis of about 600 of the donors. In an earlier analysis of 450 to 700 of the donors, V segments were called functional above 56.7% productive rearrangements and were called segregating when the between-donor standard deviation exceeded 5%. To diagnose cytomegalovirus status from the catalog of TCR beta chain sequences, a statistical classification framework was built. A later analysis assigned V and J genes by comparing TCR nucleotide sequences with IMGT/GENE-DB human TR gene sequences. Using the TCRdist pipeline, a later analysis assigned CDR3 sequences along with most-parsimonious VDJ recombination scenarios. In a later analysis, every TCR beta chain was defined by the combination of its CDR3 amino acid sequence and its V-gene family, and reads without a unique V-gene family were dropped. To address suspected cross-contamination and a sequencing artifact, a later analysis removed 592 highly shared, low-generation-probability nucleotide sequences. A later analysis calculated a clonal expansion index for each public chain from normalized within-repertoire ranks of inferred template counts. Generation probabilities in a later analysis came from a VDJ recombination model fitted to out-of-frame rearrangements, and those results were checked against IGoR. In a later analysis, hypergeometric tests were used to score TCR-TCR, TCR-HLA and TCR-CMV co-occurrence, with a repertoire-size bias correction applied to TCR pairs. A later analysis estimated false discovery rates by permuting HLA or CMV assignments 20 times. In a later analysis, co-occurring TCRs were grouped using DBSCAN, and TCRdist sequence similarity was added for clustering within HLA-allele-positive subsets. For co-occurrence clustering, repertoires with fewer than 30,000 or more than 120,000 public chains were excluded, along with roughly 5 repertoires with anomalous nucleotide sharing. The table was pulled from immuneACCESS by TCRdb, which kept in-frame rearrangements only. Such tables lose some clones; where checked, under half of the loss comes from unresolved V genes, and the rest has no known cause. That table gives V, J and clone size, and the DNA gave D and trimming. Counted in this sample were fewer than 180,000 clones; about four fifths of them appeared once. The top ten hold roughly 6.8% of the sample.

The paper as a whole reports these results and caveats: In a later analysis, most CMV-associated TCR beta chains were found to appear HLA-restricted, with HLA associations seemingly driven largely by CMV exposure. Assigning TCR associations to individual alleles was difficult when HLA alleles, especially DR and DQ, strongly co-occurred. Some IMGT-functional V segments, including TRBV6-2 and TRBV6-3, could not be distinguished by the 87-base-pair reads and were therefore excluded. At a false discovery rate of 0.05, a later analysis linked about 17,000 TCR beta sequences to specific HLA alleles. An association between a missense DCLRE1C variant and V-gene and J-gene trimming of TCR beta chains was found in a later genetic analysis and replicated in an independent cohort. A few of the identified cytomegalovirus-associated TCR beta chains were confirmed in vitro to be specific for cytomegalovirus antigens. According to a later analysis, parvovirus B19, influenza, CMV and Epstein-Barr virus appeared linked to several top co-occurrence clusters. Only TCR beta chains were sequenced in this cohort, and the absence of alpha or paired-chain data limited detectable features. A later analysis found that TCR association rates varied across HLA loci, with DRB1 alleles showing the most associated TCRs and HLA-C alleles the fewest. Sequencing depth was assumed to be roughly uniform across donors in the presence/absence analyses, though that assumption may not hold. In an earlier analysis of several hundred of the donors, most TCR beta V segments were observed in productive rearrangements about 87% or about 30% of the time, broadly matching IMGT annotations. Because HLA typing was unavailable for some donors at each locus, only the typed subset was used in association tests. A further reported finding was that TCR beta sequences accurately predicted the HLA-A and HLA-B alleles for most subjects in the first cohort. The classifier was reported to diagnose cytomegalovirus status with high specificity and sensitivity in both the original cohort and the validation cohort. Compared with the roughly 600-donor mean, donors in an Asian-associated ancestry cluster had fewer N-insertions in productive TCRs, according to a later genetic analysis. The authors suggested that the approach could potentially be extended to other disease states and immunological phenotypes. In the study, 164 TCR beta chains were listed as associated with cytomegalovirus. Compared with equally common non-associated chains, HLA-associated TCR beta chains in a later analysis were more clonally expanded and had lower generation probabilities. Across donors, most TCR sequences were observed very rarely, whereas some public TCRs were present in many individuals. A cluster of highly shared sequence variants was judged likely to be a technical artifact of the sequencing pipeline. Correlated functional status among segregating V segments might reflect linkage disequilibrium, but an unknown experimental factor could not be ruled out. For the cohort, immune exposure information was limited to CMV serostatus. Roughly 15 rarely observed V segments, including chromosome 9 orphons, were excluded from the earlier analysis of about 600 of the donors because counts were too low.

The cohort was made up of under 800 healthy bone marrow donors. At the time of sampling, every cohort member was nominally healthy, though immune exposures that went unrecorded were likely present. The donor was CMV seropositive and was included in the group of almost 300 seropositive cohort members. A peripheral blood sample was collected from each donor, and TCR beta sequencing was performed on peripheral blood mononuclear cells. The Qiagen DNeasy Blood Extraction Kit was used to extract genomic DNA from the blood cell samples. For CDR1 and CDR2, the germline V gene lists WSHSY and SAAADI. The CDR3 holds 14 amino acids from the cysteine to the phenylalanine. CDR3 DNA is the only sequence kept; it has 42 bases, read in frame from the first base. Trimming accounts for 8 bases at V and 4 bases at J, while the number of junction bases matched to no gene is 11.

This sequence originates from a man aged 45 to 65 in good health and CMV-seropositive. Here the chain combines TRBV10-2 and TRBJ2-7; TRBD2 agrees with 7 junctional bases. Sequenced sample: PBMCs. The sequence in DNA is TGCGCCAGCGCGGGGGACGGAGAATCGTACGAGCAGTACTTC. The encoded protein is CASAGDGESYEQYF.